The sequence of this T cell receptor beta chain was determined in a study of blood T cell repertoires in COVID-19. Study in general: Whether acute or convalescent, the COVID-19 samples came from the United States, Italy and Spain. The cDNA or gDNA used as material had been derived from T cells, B-cell-depleted T cells, or PBMCs.

Original processing methods: Amplification of reference gene primers provided the estimated nucleated cell counts. Only in-frame clones appear in the TCRdb table, and some are missing; sequencing was by immunoSEQ multiplex PCR. V, J and clone size are taken as reported in that table, and D and trimming were inferred from the DNA itself. This table holds tens of thousands of clones, around 83% found once. The CDR3 contains 12 residues. Germline-derived CDR1 and CDR2 are MNHEY and SMNVEV (reference sequence). Trimming left V 6 bases short and J 8 bases short, with 10 bases between. The receptor was derived from an elderly woman with active or convalescent COVID-19. What was sequenced was peripheral blood. The chain combines TRBV27 with TRBJ1-4; no definite D call. CDR3 bases: TGTGCCAGCAGCGACCCGGGAGAAAAACTGTTTTTT. Encoded protein: CASSDPGEKLFF.